This T cell receptor (beta chain) was captured in a study of CD8 T cells in Susac syndrome (dated by TCRdb to about 2019). Background for the entire study: Whether CD8+ T cell activation and differentiation in Susac syndrome was antigen driven was tested using repertoire sequencing. Clonality of the CD8+ T cell repertoire was compared between eleven to twelve healthy donors, approximately 14 Susac syndrome patients and about 15 multiple sclerosis patients.

RNA was extracted with the RNeasy kit and roughly 0.45 to 1 ug was reverse transcribed using random hexamers. The immunoSEQ multiplex PCR assay, which covers 54 Vbeta and 13 Jbeta segments, was used to amplify TCR beta CDR3 regions. PCR amplification bias was corrected using a synthetic template baseline for primer optimization and computational correction. The published analysis was carried out like this. Reads were assigned to V, D and J genes according to IMGT and analyzed in immunoSEQ Analyzer, with only productive sequences retained. Clonality was computed as one minus Shannon entropy normalized by log2 of the number of productive unique sequences. For each patient and control, public and private clones were evaluated within the 100 most prevalent clones. Susac-specific clones were defined as absent from healthy and MS cohorts, about 1,100 published viral clones and other ImmuneACCESS disease sequences. TCRdb redid the processing of the public reads, applying fastp at Q25 and MiXCR, and retained in-frame beta chains. One record per CDR3 amino acid sequence lists the most common genes and DNA. The V and J calls reflect TCRdb's pipeline rather than the authors' work. The table for this sample lists 160,000 or so distinct CDR3 sequences; less than 97% of them were counted only once. The ten most abundant clones make up 0.15% of the sample.

With respect to this clonotype: The antigen this receptor binds is unknown. Nothing much larger sits one base from this clone, and base qualities are not available.

The germline V gene encodes CDR1 DFQATT and CDR2 SNEGSKA (reference sequence). Relative to germline, V is 6 bases shorter and J is 8 bases shorter, with 15 bases between their ends. CDR3 length: 12 amino acids, cysteine to phenylalanine. Just the 36-base CDR3 DNA is kept, in frame starting at base 1. Peripheral blood CD8+ and CD4+ T cells from healthy donors, Susac syndrome patients and multiple sclerosis patients were profiled using high-throughput TCR beta sequencing. The multiple sclerosis controls were treatment-naive patients who had stable or active relapsing-remitting disease and met the revised McDonald criteria. CD8+ TEMRA cells were enriched by FACS, while bulk CD8+ and CD4+ T cells were purified by magnetic negative isolation. Blood was collected in EDTA tubes and processed within 24 hours, with PBMCs isolated through density gradient centrifugation. PBMCs intended for TCR sequencing were cryopreserved in liquid nitrogen and were subsequently thawed in a 37 degrees C water bath. A purity of at least 90% was achieved for sorted or isolated CD4+, CD8+ and CD8+ TEMRA cells.

Overall results and qualifications from the work: The number of individuals in the TCR sequencing and HLA analysis was recognized as being relatively small.

This TCR was recovered from a human donor with multiple sclerosis. The sequenced sample was CD8+ T cells from PBMCs. The receptor chain draws on TRBV20-1 and TRBJ2-3, with the D assignment possibly TRBD1 or TRBD2, given 5 matching bases for each. The nucleotide sequence reads TGCAGTGCCTGGGACCATAGGGGTACGCAGTATTTT. Its amino acids are CSAWDHRGTQYF.